This TCR beta chain was obtained from a study of cytotoxic CD8 clonotypes in ibrutinib-treated CLL (dated by TCRdb to the early 2020s). For the study in its entirety: The cohort had about a dozen relapsed/refractory and around 14 treatment-naive patients; 17 were IGHV unmutated. An average of about 250,000 productive templates and tens of thousands of productive rearrangements was obtained per sample. Response samples were taken after a median of roughly eleven months on treatment, ranging from about 6 to 36 months. Cryopreserved peripheral blood mononuclear cells were collected before treatment, at response, and at either disease progression or sustained remission. Responses were partial in roughly 24 patients and complete in 2; after median around 72 months follow-up, roughly 14 stayed in remission and roughly twelve progressed. All remission and progressive disease samples were collected while patients were still receiving ibrutinib. Longitudinal samples were obtainable from about 30% of the roughly 86 participants in the trial. General findings and caveats noted by the study authors: Public clonotypes were rare and either shrank or stayed stable during treatment, and the rise in clonality at ibrutinib response reflected expansion of private clonotypes. Lymph node repertoires were not examined, and the timing of sampling was not matched between patients in sustained remission and those whose disease progressed. At ibrutinib response clonality went up, during sustained remission it held steady, and at progression it dropped back toward baseline. Baseline clonality was found to be higher than that of age-matched healthy donors and was strongly correlated with circulating CD8+ T-cell counts.

As regards this clone: Its antigen is currently not known. The record has no base qualities; no much larger clone is one base away.

Each clonotype received, on average, about 9.7x coverage in deep resolution sequencing performed on a MiSeq, where the target depth lay between 1 in 1 million and 1 in 200,000 T cells. The immunoSEQ hsTCRB Kit was used to generate TCR beta libraries. The study's processing was this. ImmunoSEQ Data Assistant and ImmunoSEQ Analyzer were used for data analysis, and V, D and J genes were assigned according to IMGT definitions. Clonality, with values ranging from 0 to 1, was calculated as one minus the normalized Shannon entropy of productive rearrangement frequencies. Only overrepresented clonotypes making up at least 0.05% of the repertoire of each patient were included in the public clonotype analysis. Repertoires from some 14 age-matched healthy donors in immuneACCESS were used as clonality controls. Drawn from immuneACCESS, this table holds only the in-frame rearrangements with V and J called that TCRdb kept. Clones are partly lost; checked studies trace under half to an unresolved V gene and leave the rest unexplained. The V and J calls and clone size come from that table; D and trimming were worked out from the DNA. The sample table lists around 50,000 clones, 56% of them with a count of one. Jointly, the top ten make up around 21% of the sample.

CDR1 MRHNA and CDR2 SNTAGT were looked up in the germline V gene. V is pruned by 6 bases and J by 3 bases, leaving 3 bases of the junction without a gene match. Its CDR3 holds 13 amino acids, cysteine through phenylalanine. The only DNA kept is the CDR3, 39 bases in frame from the first base. The sample's time point label, in plain terms: 20 to 30 months on ibrutinib. Around 2 micrograms of genomic DNA were extracted from cryopreserved PBMCs for TCR beta library preparation. Longitudinal blood samples from CLL patients receiving ibrutinib monotherapy were subjected to high-throughput TCR beta sequencing. The patients took part in an open-label, single-center phase 2 trial of ibrutinib monotherapy.

This TCR was sampled from a human donor with chronic lymphocytic leukemia. The chain is made from TRBV6-4 and TRBJ2-7; TRBD1 agrees with 9 junctional bases. Sequenced here: PBMCs, sampled after 24 months of ibrutinib treatment. The CDR3 corresponds to CASRTGQGYEQYF. Read as DNA, the sequence is TGTGCCAGCAGAACGGGACAGGGCTACGAGCAGTACTTC.